A single sample gave rise to the 19 T cell receptor beta chains below, sequenced in a study of cytomegalovirus exposure and HLA in healthy donors. Method: immunoSEQ multiplex PCR; TCRdb's copy keeps in-frame clones and lacks some. The repertoire includes some 130,000 clones, 80% to 90% of them detected once, and around 1.3% sits in the top ten. The sample was PBMCs. The receptors here all came from a woman under 30 in good health and CMV-seronegative.

The V call is TRBV5-6, the J call TRBJ2-5; TRBD2 aligns across 15 bases. J gave up 4 bases and V 4 bases, and 5 bases lay outside the gene matches. Germline V gene data show CDR1 as SGHDT and CDR2 as YYEEEE. The CDR3 covers 16 residues. The CDR3 here is CASSRTSGGAGETQYF. As DNA, the CDR3 is TGTGCCAGCAGCAGGACTAGCGGGGGGGCCGGAGAGACCCAGTACTTC.

This chain uses TRBV15 with TRBJ2-3; 8 nucleotides agree with TRBD2. Trimming cost V 1 base and J 4 bases; bases outside gene matches: 4. The CDR3 runs to 15 residues. Germline CDR1 LNHNV, CDR2 YYDKDF (reference sequence). CDR3 loop: CATSRAGGLADTQYF. DNA for the CDR3: TGTGCCACCAGCAGAGCGGGGGGGCTGGCAGATACGCAGTATTTT.

This chain uses TRBV4-1 with TRBJ2-1; 9 positions match TRBD2. Trimming removed 5 bases from V and 2 bases from J; junction bases left unmatched: 13. This CDR3 is 18 amino acids long. Germline V gene lookup returns CDR1 MGHRA and CDR2 YSYEKL. CDR3 protein: CASSARSLAGPTYNEQFF. The CDR3 DNA follows: TGCGCCAGCAGCGCTAGGTCCCTAGCGGGGCCCACCTACAATGAGCAGTTCTTC.

The gene calls are TRBV2 and TRBJ2-5; D not resolved. The germline CDR1 and CDR2 sequences are SNHLY and FYNNEI. The CDR3 length is 12 residues. Trimming cost V 4 bases and J 2 bases, with 5 bases left between them. In DNA, the CDR3 is TGTGCCAGCAGTGGACAACAAGAGACCCAGTACTTC. This translates into CASSGQQETQYF. The entire variable domain, with the rest obtained from reference TRBV2 and TRBJ2-5, is as follows: EPEVTQTPSHQVTQMGQEVILRCVPISNHLYFYWYRQILGQKVEFLVSFYNNEISEKSEIFDDQFSVERPDGSNFTLKIRSTKLEDSAMYFCASSGQQETQYFGPGTRLLVL.

V is TRBV6-1 and J is TRBJ1-1; D call uncertain. Trimming left V 6 bases short and J 1 base short, with 9 bases between. This CDR3 is 13 amino acids long. Germline CDR1 is MNHNS and CDR2 is SASEGT. CDR3 sequence: CASSERQNTEAFF. CDR3 in DNA: TGTGCCAGCAGCGAGCGCCAGAACACTGAAGCTTTCTTT.

This chain joins TRBV2 and TRBJ1-1, with D unresolved. This CDR3 is built from 12 residues. V was pared by 8 bases and J by 4 bases, with 11 bases between. Per the germline V gene, CDR1 is SNHLY and CDR2 is FYNNEI. The CDR3 DNA reads TGTGCCAGCCGCGGGGAAGGCACTGAAGCTTTCTTT. It is translated as CASRGEGTEAFF.

The rearrangement uses TRBV11-3 and TRBJ2-1, with D perhaps TRBD2 (6 bases). CDR1 is SGHNT and CDR2 is YENEEA in the germline V gene. The CDR3 consists of 13 residues. Trimming stripped 0 bases from V and 10 bases from J, with 10 bases between. The CDR3 nucleotides are TGTGCCAGCAGCTTAGAGGCGGGGAACGAGCAGTTCTTC. Protein: CASSLEAGNEQFF.

The V and J genes are TRBV10-3 and TRBJ1-5; 7 positions agree with TRBD1. Germline loops: CDR1 ENHRY, CDR2 SYGVKD. The CDR3 runs 14 residues. Losses at the gene ends were 2 bases for V and 7 bases for J; bases not matched to a gene: 5. CDR3: CAISEGDRRQPQHF. CDR3 bases: TGTGCCATCAGTGAGGGGGACAGAAGGCAGCCCCAGCATTTT.

This chain's CDR3 is CASSHGQGASTDTQYF. The DNA for the CDR3 is TGCGCCAGCAGCCATGGACAGGGGGCAAGCACAGATACGCAGTATTTT. This rearrangement joins TRBV4-1 to TRBJ2-3; the match to TRBD1 covers 11 bases. The CDR3 runs 16 residues. The J segment lost 0 bases and the V segment lost 3 bases, leaving 2 bases of the junction unmatched. CDR1 is MGHRA, CDR2 YSYEKL, per germline.

Details on this clone: One junction end disagrees with the germline gene, perhaps due to a read error. The gene calls are TRBV12-5 and TRBJ2-7, with 8 bases fitting TRBD2. CDR3 size: 14 residues. The V gene's germline CDR1 is LGHNT and CDR2 FRNRAP. CDR3 in amino acids: CASGLVPDTGLVHF. CDR3 nucleotide sequence: TGTGCTAGTGGTTTGGTACCCGACACGGGACTAGTCCACTTC.

This chain links TRBV5-1 with TRBJ2-2; D gene ambiguous. CDR1 is SGHRS, CDR2 YFSETQ, per germline. The V gene lost 0 bases and the J gene lost 2 bases, with 5 bases spanning the gap. The CDR3 spans 14 residues. The CDR3 DNA reads as TGCGCCAGCAGCTTGGCTGGCAACACCGGGGAGCTGTTTTTT. Translating gives CASSLAGNTGELFF. The full variable domain, completed using reference TRBV5-1 and TRBJ2-2, is KAGVTQTPRYLIKTRGQQVTLSCSPISGHRSVSWYQQTPGQGLQFLFEYFSETQRNKGNFPGRFSGRQFSNSRSEMNVSTLELGDSALYLCASSLAGNTGELFFGEGSRLTVL.

This clone turned up a few times. CDR3 DNA sequence: TGTGCCAGCAGCTTGCTGCGGCCACTGGATTCACCCCTCCACTTT. Its protein product is CASSLLRPLDSPLHF. This sequence joins TRBV5-4 and TRBJ1-6, with unresolved D. V gave up 1 base and J gave up 8 bases, with 13 bases separating them. There are 15 residues in the CDR3. Germline V gene lookup returns CDR1 SGHNT and CDR2 YYREEE (reference sequence).

The chain recombines TRBV7-6 with TRBJ2-1, with 9 bases that match TRBD2. The CDR3 runs to 15 residues. From germline, CDR1 is SGHVS and CDR2 FNYEAQ. V gave up 5 bases and J gave up 8 bases; unmatched junction bases: 10. The chain's CDR3 is CASSPRRGGIHEQFF. In DNA form, the CDR3 reads TGTGCCAGCAGCCCCAGGCGGGGGGGTATCCATGAGCAGTTCTTC.

The rearrangement uses TRBV7-3 and TRBJ2-7; D remains unclear. The CDR3 extends over 12 amino acids. The V gene lost 6 bases and the J gene lost 0 bases, with 6 bases spanning the gap. Germline lookup yields CDR1 SGHTA and CDR2 FQGTGA. The CDR3 bases are TGTGCCAGCAGTCCCCGCTCCTACGAGCAGTACTTC. Amino acid sequence: CASSPRSYEQYF.

V usage is TRBV5-1 and J usage is TRBJ2-1; TRBD1 is a possible D gene (5 bases). Germline V gene lookup returns CDR1 SGHRS and CDR2 YFSETQ. The CDR3 has 16 amino acids. V gave up 2 bases and J gave up 2 bases, with 14 bases separating them. Here the CDR3 reads CASSLVQGLPYNEQFF. In nucleotides, the CDR3 is TGCGCCAGCAGCTTAGTGCAGGGCCTTCCCTACAATGAGCAGTTCTTC.

V is TRBV5-5 and J is TRBJ1-6; D gene unclear. The CDR3 has 16 residues. Per the germline V gene, CDR1 is SGHKS and CDR2 is YYEKEE (reference sequence). V lost 2 bases and J 2 bases, leaving 11 bases between the germline ends. Written as DNA, the CDR3 is TGTGCCAGCAGCTTCATCGGGCGGGCCTATAATTCACCCCTCCACTTT. It translates to CASSFIGRAYNSPLHF.

CDR3 loop: CASSQGSLSGELFF. As DNA, the CDR3 is TGCGCCAGCAGCCAAGGTTCTCTTTCCGGGGAGCTGTTTTTT. The chain links TRBV4-1 to TRBJ2-2; D is ambiguous. The CDR3 is 14 amino acids. Per the germline V gene, CDR1 is MGHRA and CDR2 is YSYEKL. The V end was cut by 1 base, the J end by 6 bases, with 9 bases between.

This sequence joins TRBV21-1 and TRBJ1-6; TRBD1 is taken as the D call from the table, unchecked against the DNA. TRBV21-1 is a pseudogene. The CDR3 has 18 residues. The CDR3 DNA follows: TGTGCCAGCAGCAAAGCCCCTTGGACAGTGATCTATAATTCACCCCTCCACTTT. Its protein product is CASSKAPWTVIYNSPLHF.

V is TRBV19 and J is TRBJ1-5; TRBD1 matches 12 bases. Germline CDR1 is LNHDA and CDR2 is SQIVND (reference sequence). V lost 5 bases to trimming and J lost 0 bases; unmatched junction nucleotides: 8. CDR3 length: 18 residues. CDR3 nucleotides: TGTGCCAGTAGTTCCAGGGGACAGGGGGCAAATAGCAATCAGCCCCAGCATTTT. Its protein is CASSSRGQGANSNQPQHF. The variable domain in full, completed from reference TRBV19 and TRBJ1-5, reads DGGITQSPKYLFRKEGQNVTLSCEQNLNHDAMYWYRQDPGQGLRLIYYSQIVNDFQKGDIAEGYSVSREKKESFPLTVTSAQKNPTAFYLCASSSRGQGANSNQPQHFGDGTRLSIL.